The 32 T cell receptor beta chains below were found in one sample sequenced in a study of control samples from healthy donors and cancer patients. The repertoire was sequenced with immunoSEQ multiplex PCR; TCRdb's copy has only in-frame clones and lacks some. The sample shows roughly 190,000 clones, and roughly 2% sits with its ten largest clones. Sequencing input: blood. Every receptor here comes from a woman aged 30 to 39 in good health.

This rearrangement joins TRBV29-1 to TRBJ2-5; 12 bases match TRBD1. Trimming at V came to 3 bases and at J to 5 bases, leaving 10 bases not matched to a gene. Germline V gives CDR1 SQVTM, CDR2 ANQGSEA. CDR3 length: 16 residues. CDR3: CSVEALGQGALETQYF. CDR3 nucleotides: TGCAGCGTTGAGGCCCTGGGACAGGGGGCGCTTGAGACCCAGTACTTC.

The J gene is TRBJ2-1, the V gene TRBV29-1, with D unresolved. V shed 0 bases and J shed 9 bases, with 9 bases lying between them. The CDR3 has 12 residues. Germline loops: CDR1 SQVTM, CDR2 ANQGSEA. CDR3 bases: TGCAGCGTTGAAGAACTGGGCGTTGAGCAGTTCTTC. This translates into CSVEELGVEQFF.

This rearrangement joins TRBV28 to TRBJ1-3; D perhaps matches TRBD1 (5 bases). The V end lost 6 bases, the J end lost 0 bases, and 9 bases lay between the germline ends. This CDR3 is built from 14 residues. Germline V lookup: CDR1 MDHEN, CDR2 SYDVKM. The DNA of the CDR3 is TGTGCCAGCAGCACAGGTACCTCTGGAAACACCATATATTTT. Translating gives CASSTGTSGNTIYF.

About this clone: At one end the junction does not follow the germline gene, possibly because of a read error. The chain uses TRBV18 and TRBJ1-1; D is possibly TRBD1 (5 bases). The CDR3 length is 17 residues. The germline V gene encodes CDR1 KGHSH and CDR2 LQKENI. CDR3 sequence (DNA): TGTGCCAGCTCGCCACCGGGACTAGGCGTAATGAACACTGAAGCTTTCTTT. Its translation is CASSPPGLGVMNTEAFF.

The chain recombines TRBV28 with TRBJ2-7; 12 nucleotides align to TRBD1. V lost 4 bases, J lost 12 bases, and 16 bases stayed unmatched. The CDR3 loop spans 16 amino acids. Germline lookup yields CDR1 MDHEN and CDR2 SYDVKM. The CDR3, as DNA: TGTGCCAGCAGTTCCCCCCCCGCCGGGGACAGGGGGCGGAGGTACTTC. Translation gives CASSSPPAGDRGRRYF.

Here the CDR3 DNA reads TGCGCCAGCAGCTTGGGGGCGAACGAGCAGTACTTC. As protein: CASSLGANEQYF. V gene TRBV5-1 combines with J gene TRBJ2-7, with unresolved D. Per the germline V gene, CDR1 is SGHRS and CDR2 is YFSETQ. V lost 0 bases to trimming and J lost 5 bases, with 6 bases between them. This CDR3 has 12 amino acids. The entire variable domain, with the rest obtained from reference TRBV5-1 and TRBJ2-7, is as follows: KAGVTQTPRYLIKTRGQQVTLSCSPISGHRSVSWYQQTPGQGLQFLFEYFSETQRNKGNFPGRFSGRQFSNSRSEMNVSTLELGDSALYLCASSLGANEQYFGPGTRLTVT.

V and J are TRBV7-2 and TRBJ1-2; no clear D. CDR1 and CDR2 (germline): SGHTA, FQGNSA. V was pared by 1 base and J by 0 bases, with 6 bases between. CDR3 length equals 14 residues. The CDR3, as DNA: TGTGCCAGCAGCTTAGAGTCAGCTAACTATGGCTACACCTTC. Its translation is CASSLESANYGYTF.

This rearrangement joins TRBV28 to TRBJ2-2; 9 bases are a match to TRBD1. The CDR3 is 16 residues long. The germline V gene has CDR1 MDHEN and CDR2 SYDVKM. Trimming took 6 bases from V and 7 from J; bases not matched to a gene: 12. CDR3 protein: CASREGRDRVSGELFF. CDR3 in DNA: TGTGCCAGCAGAGAGGGTCGGGACAGGGTGAGCGGGGAGCTGTTTTTT.

On this clone: One end of the junction does not line up with germline, which may come from a read error. V gene TRBV12-3 or TRBV12-4 combines with J gene TRBJ1-1; weak D call: TRBD1 (5 bases). CDR3 size: 11 residues. In nucleotides, the CDR3 is TGTGCCAGCACAAGAGGGGCGTCAGTCGCGTTT. Its protein is CASTRGASVAF.

This chain uses TRBV6-4 with TRBJ2-3; D is perhaps TRBD1 or TRBD2 (6 bases each). Per the germline V gene, CDR1 is MRHNA and CDR2 is SNTAGT. This CDR3 is built from 14 residues. Trimming removed 4 bases at V and 0 bases at J, with 8 bases between. This CDR3 is CASSGGASTDTQYF. DNA of the CDR3: TGTGCCAGCAGTGGGGGGGCTAGCACAGATACGCAGTATTTT.

The rearrangement joins TRBV5-3 to TRBJ1-6; unclear D gene. TRBV5-3 belongs to the ORF category, with a function that is uncertain. The ends were cut back, 2 bases at V and 10 bases at J, with 4 bases in the middle. CDR3 length: 11 residues. CDR3 nucleotides: TGTGCCAGAAGCTTAAGGTCACCCCTCCACTTT. Protein product: CARSLRSPLHF.

V gene TRBV7-3 combines with J gene TRBJ2-7, with D unclear. The germline V gene has CDR1 SGHTA and CDR2 FQGTGA. The CDR3 totals 14 residues. The V end lost 2 bases, the J end lost 0 bases, and 8 bases lay between the germline ends. CDR3 coding DNA: TGTGCCAGCAGCTTAGGGCCTTACTCCTACGAGCAGTACTTC. Amino acid sequence: CASSLGPYSYEQYF.

The V gene is TRBV5-1, the J gene TRBJ1-1, with D uncertain. The CDR3 totals 11 residues. V shed 5 bases and J shed 2 bases, with 4 bases lying between them. The germline CDR1 and CDR2 sequences are SGHRS and YFSETQ. The chain's CDR3 is CASRANTEAFF. The CDR3 DNA reads as TGCGCCAGCAGAGCCAACACTGAAGCTTTCTTT.

The chain has TRBV4-1 and TRBJ1-1; D is perhaps TRBD1 (5 bases). V was shortened by 3 bases and J by 0 bases, with 8 bases between the two germline ends. The CDR3 consists of 14 residues. Germline assignment: CDR1 MGHRA and CDR2 YSYEKL. The CDR3 DNA follows: TGCGCCAGCAGCCACGGGACTTTGAACACTGAAGCTTTCTTT. Its translation: CASSHGTLNTEAFF.

This chain connects TRBV27 to TRBJ1-6; D perhaps matches TRBD1 (5 bases). This CDR3 has 15 amino acids. V was trimmed by 4 bases and J by 9 bases, leaving 16 bases between them. Germline CDR1 and CDR2: MNHEY and SMNVEV (reference sequence). CDR3 DNA: TGTGCCAGCAGTTACCGGGACCCGCGAATTTCACCCCTCCACTTT. Translated, it gives CASSYRDPRISPLHF.

V is TRBV5-6 and J is TRBJ1-2; TRBD1 aligns across 8 bases. This CDR3 is 13 amino acids long. Germline assignment: CDR1 SGHDT and CDR2 YYEEEE. Trimming cost V 4 bases and J 5 bases; bases outside gene matches: 4. The CDR3 sequence is CASSARQGYGYTF. Written as DNA, the CDR3 is TGTGCCAGCAGCGCCCGACAGGGGTATGGCTACACCTTC.

The J gene is TRBJ1-2, the V gene TRBV12-3 or TRBV12-4; TRBD1 is a possible D gene (5 bases). The CDR3 spans 13 residues. Trimming stripped 7 bases from V and 5 bases from J, with 14 bases between. This CDR3 reads CASTLGRNYGYTF. In DNA form, the CDR3 reads TGTGCCAGCACCTTGGGACGGAATTATGGCTACACCTTC.

The chain uses TRBV6-5 and TRBJ1-1; a possible D gene is TRBD1 (6 bases). The CDR3 has 13 residues. CDR1 MNHEY and CDR2 SVGAGI come from the germline V gene. The germline V and J ends were trimmed by 6 bases and 11 bases, with 19 bases remaining between them. Here the CDR3 reads CASRMVGGPEAFF. CDR3 DNA sequence: TGTGCCAGCAGGATGGTTGGGGGGCCGGAGGCTTTCTTT.

The chain is built from TRBV5-5 and TRBJ2-3; perhaps TRBD2 as D (5 bases). V was trimmed by 0 bases and J by 3 bases, leaving 14 bases between them. Germline CDR1 reads SGHKS; CDR2 reads YYEKEE (reference sequence). The CDR3 is 16 residues long. CDR3 DNA: TGTGCCAGCAGCTTGGACGACTACCTGGGGACAGATACGCAGTATTTT. This translates into CASSLDDYLGTDTQYF.

The V call is TRBV4-1, the J call TRBJ2-5; D not certain. The ends were cut back, 4 bases at V and 1 base at J, with 7 bases in the middle. This CDR3 spans 13 amino acids. The germline V gene encodes CDR1 MGHRA and CDR2 YSYEKL. The CDR3 coding sequence is TGCGCCAGCAGCCGGCGGATCCAAGAGACCCAGTACTTC. It codes for CASSRRIQETQYF.

The chain combines TRBV30 with TRBJ1-2, with D hard to call. This CDR3 has 15 amino acids. Deletions cut 7 bases from V and 1 base from J, with 19 bases between. CDR1 and CDR2 from the germline V gene are GTSNPN and SVGIG (reference sequence). The CDR3 protein is CALSDYKRNNYGYTF. DNA for the CDR3: TGTGCCTTGTCCGACTACAAGAGAAATAACTATGGCTACACCTTC.

This sequence joins TRBV4-3 and TRBJ1-6; D gene unclear. The CDR3 consists of 17 residues. With 0 bases removed from V and 5 bases from J, the gap between germline ends came to 14 bases. Germline lookup yields CDR1 LGHNA and CDR2 YSLEER. For the CDR3, the DNA is TGCGCCAGCAGCCAAGATGCGGGTGGTCCCAATAATTCACCCCTCCACTTT. Residues: CASSQDAGGPNNSPLHF.

V gene TRBV2 combines with J gene TRBJ1-5; D is perhaps TRBD1 (6 bases). The germline V gene encodes CDR1 SNHLY and CDR2 FYNNEI. Trimming cost V 6 bases and J 4 bases, with 7 bases left between them. The CDR3 runs to 12 residues. For the CDR3, the DNA is TGTGCCAGCAGCACAGGGAATCAGCCCCAGCATTTT. It specifies CASSTGNQPQHF. Full variable domain (remainder filled in from reference TRBV2 and TRBJ1-5): EPEVTQTPSHQVTQMGQEVILRCVPISNHLYFYWYRQILGQKVEFLVSFYNNEISEKSEIFDDQFSVERPDGSNFTLKIRSTKLEDSAMYFCASSTGNQPQHFGDGTRLSIL.

J is TRBJ1-5 and V is TRBV28; no definite D call. Germline V gene sequence: CDR1 MDHEN, CDR2 SYDVKM. V dropped 1 base and J dropped 4 bases, with 17 bases sitting between them. CDR3 size: 17 residues. This CDR3 is CASSLLWGGQKNQPQHF. In nucleotides, the CDR3 is TGTGCCAGCAGTTTATTATGGGGTGGGCAGAAAAATCAGCCCCAGCATTTT.

This chain links TRBV3-1 (or the pseudogene TRBV3-2) with TRBJ1-1; TRBD1 matches 7 bases. Unmatched junction bases numbered 2, after V lost 5 bases and J lost 8 bases. The germline V gene has CDR1 LGHDT and CDR2 YNNKEL (reference sequence). CDR3 length equals 11 residues. CDR3 bases: TGTGCCAGCAGCAGGGGGCAAGAAGCTTTCTTT. Its protein product is CASSRGQEAFF.

The V and J genes are TRBV9 and TRBJ2-5; TRBD2 aligns across 8 bases. Per germline, CDR1 SGDLS and CDR2 YYNGEE. V shed 1 base, J shed 5 bases, and the junction held 10 bases outside the gene matches. The CDR3 spans 16 residues. The DNA of the CDR3 is TGTGCCAGCAGCGTACAAGCGGGAGTCCCCGTGGAGACCCAGTACTTC. This codes for CASSVQAGVPVETQYF.

CDR3 coding DNA: TGCGCCAGCGGGGCGGGGGAAGGGACTGAAGCTTTCTTT. It is translated as CASGAGEGTEAFF. J is TRBJ1-1 and V is TRBV5-1; D perhaps matches TRBD1 (5 bases). The V end was cut by 7 bases, the J end by 5 bases, with 15 bases between. The CDR3 has 13 amino acids. Germline CDR1 reads SGHRS; CDR2 reads YFSETQ.

The rearrangement joins TRBV5-1 to TRBJ2-3; no reliable D call. Germline V gene data show CDR1 as SGHRS and CDR2 as YFSETQ. The length of the CDR3 is 15 residues. V was shortened by 4 bases and J by 3 bases, with 15 bases between the two germline ends. CDR3 DNA sequence: TGCGCCAGCAGCCTCATGCTAGGTGGGACAGATACGCAGTATTTT. As protein: CASSLMLGGTDTQYF.

The genes are TRBV7-6 and TRBJ2-2, with no clear D. The CDR3 covers 13 residues. The V and J ends lost 5 bases and 8 bases respectively, with 12 bases between them. Per the germline V gene, CDR1 is SGHVS and CDR2 is FNYEAQ. CDR3 sequence reads: CASSLSLGGELFF. The DNA of the CDR3 is TGTGCCAGCAGCCTATCCCTCGGGGGGGAGCTGTTTTTT.

CDR3 amino acids: CASSHQRNEQYF. In DNA, the CDR3 is TGTGCCAGCAGCCACCAGAGGAACGAGCAGTACTTC. The genes are TRBV3-1 (or the pseudogene TRBV3-2) and TRBJ2-7; D remains unclear. CDR3 length equals 12 residues. Germline lookup yields CDR1 LGHDT and CDR2 YNNKEL (reference sequence). Trimming stripped 3 bases from V and 5 bases from J, with 8 bases between.

The gene calls are TRBV6-5 and TRBJ2-2; D gene uncertain. CDR3 length: 13 residues. From germline, CDR1 is MNHEY and CDR2 SVGAGI. V lost 0 bases and J 8 bases, leaving 7 bases between the germline ends. CDR3 nucleotides: TGTGCCAGCAGTTACTCGCGGTGGGGGGAGCTGTTTTTT. It encodes CASSYSRWGELFF.

The rearrangement joins TRBV5-1 to TRBJ1-1; 7 bases fit TRBD1. The CDR3 has 14 residues. Germline loops: CDR1 SGHRS, CDR2 YFSETQ. J gave up 1 base and V 4 bases, and 4 bases lay outside the gene matches. CDR3: CASSVGQTNTEAFF. The DNA of the CDR3 is TGCGCCAGCAGCGTGGGACAGACGAACACTGAAGCTTTCTTT.